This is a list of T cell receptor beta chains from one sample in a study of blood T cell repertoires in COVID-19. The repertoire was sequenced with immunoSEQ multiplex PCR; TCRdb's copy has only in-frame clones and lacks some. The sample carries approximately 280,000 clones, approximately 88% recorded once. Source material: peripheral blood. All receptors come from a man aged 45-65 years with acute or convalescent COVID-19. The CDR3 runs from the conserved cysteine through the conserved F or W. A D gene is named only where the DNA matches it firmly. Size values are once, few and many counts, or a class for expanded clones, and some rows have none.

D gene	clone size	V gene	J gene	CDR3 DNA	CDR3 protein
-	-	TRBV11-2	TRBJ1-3	TGTGCCAGCACAGCCGCGGGGGCGGCGGGAAACACCATATATTTT	CASTAAGAAGNTIYF
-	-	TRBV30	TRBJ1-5	TGTGCCTGGAGTTCACTTCGGACAACAAGGGGCAATCAGCCCCAGCATTTT	CAWSSLRTTRGNQPQHF
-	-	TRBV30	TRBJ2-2	TGTGCCTGGAGCCGGGCGAACACCGGGGAGCTGTTTTTT	CAWSRANTGELFF
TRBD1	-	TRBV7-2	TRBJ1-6	TGTGCCAGCAGCTTAGCGGGGATGGGACAGGGCTTATGGAACTATAATTCACCCCTCCACTTT	CASSLAGMGQGLWNYNSPLHF
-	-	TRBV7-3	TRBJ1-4	TGTGCCAGCAGCTTAACGGGGGGGTCTAATGAAAAACTGTTTTTT	CASSLTGGSNEKLFF
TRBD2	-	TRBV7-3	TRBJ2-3	TGTGCCAGCAGCCTGACTAGCGCCAGAAGCACAGATACGCAGTATTTT	CASSLTSARSTDTQYF
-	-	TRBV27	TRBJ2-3	TGTGCCAGCAGTTTACGTTCCCAACTCGGGGATACGCAGTATTTT	CASSLRSQLGDTQYF
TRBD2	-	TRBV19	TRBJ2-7	TGTGCCAGTTCTCCCACGGGAGGGTACGCCTACGAGCAGTACTTC	CASSPTGGYAYEQYF
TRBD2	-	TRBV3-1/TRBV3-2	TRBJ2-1	TGTGCCAGCAGCCAAGGGACTAGGGGCAATGAGCAGTTCTTC	CASSQGTRGNEQFF
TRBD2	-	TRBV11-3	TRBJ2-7	TGTGCCAGCAGCTTAGATGGGACTAGCGGGGGGGCCTACGAGCAGTACTTC	CASSLDGTSGGAYEQYF
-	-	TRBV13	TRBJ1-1	TGTGCCAGCAGCCCCATGAACACTGAAGCTTTCTTT	CASSPMNTEAFF
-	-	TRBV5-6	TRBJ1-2	TGTGCCAGCAGCCCACGAGGGGGTGCAGGCTACACCTTC	CASSPRGGAGYTF
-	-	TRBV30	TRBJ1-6	TGTGCCTGGAGTGACAGAAGCTCCTATAATTCACCCCTCCACTTT	CAWSDRSSYNSPLHF
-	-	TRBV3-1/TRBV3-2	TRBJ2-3	TGTGCCAGCAGCCGGGATGGGGGCCCCACAGATACGCAGTATTTT	CASSRDGGPTDTQYF
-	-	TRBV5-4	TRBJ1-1	TGTGCCAGCACTGGCGCCGGGGGGGTCACTGAAGCTTTCTTT	CASTGAGGVTEAFF
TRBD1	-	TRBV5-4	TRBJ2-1	TGTGCCAGCAGCTTGACGACAGGGACGGGGAATGAGCAGTTCTTC	CASSLTTGTGNEQFF
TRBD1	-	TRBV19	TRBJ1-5	TGTGCCAGTAGTCCCGCGCGGGGACAGGGACTCAATCAGCCCCAGCATTTT	CASSPARGQGLNQPQHF
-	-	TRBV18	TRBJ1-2	TGTGCCAGCTCACCTACAGGGCTTGATGGCTACACCTTC	CASSPTGLDGYTF
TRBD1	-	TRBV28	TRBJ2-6	TGTGCCAGCAGTCGCCCTGGGACAGGGATCTCTGGGGCCAACGTCCTGACTTTC	CASSRPGTGISGANVLTF
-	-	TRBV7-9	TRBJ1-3	TGTGCCAGCAGCCCCAGACAATTTTCTGGAAACACCATATATTTT	CASSPRQFSGNTIYF
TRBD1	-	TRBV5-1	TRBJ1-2	TGCGCCAGCAGCTTGGCCACAGGACAGGGCCAAAGGGGCTACACCTTC	CASSLATGQGQRGYTF
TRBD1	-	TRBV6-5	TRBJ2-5	TGTGCCAGCAGACGACAGGGGGCCTTTCAAGAGACCCAGTACTTC	CASRRQGAFQETQYF
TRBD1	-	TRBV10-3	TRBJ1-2	TGTGCCATCGGTTCGGGACAGGGGGCGGTCTATGGCTACACCTTC	CAIGSGQGAVYGYTF
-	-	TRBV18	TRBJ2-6	TGTGCCAGCTCATCCCCCGGGACAACTGGGGCCAACGTCCTGACTTTC	CASSSPGTTGANVLTF
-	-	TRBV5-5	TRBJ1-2	TGTGCCAGCAGCGCTCCGGGGGGAGTAGGGAATGGCTACACCTTC	CASSAPGGVGNGYTF
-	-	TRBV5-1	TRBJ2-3	TGCGCCAGCAGCTTGGCTCGCGGGGTGAGCACAGATACGCAGTATTTT	CASSLARGVSTDTQYF
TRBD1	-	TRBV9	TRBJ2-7	TGTGCCAGCAGCGTAGAGGGACAGGGGGCGCGTGAGCAGTACTTC	CASSVEGQGAREQYF
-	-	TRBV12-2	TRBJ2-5	TGTGCAAGTCGCTTAGGGGTCGGGGGACCCAAGGAGACCCAGTACTTC	CASRLGVGGPKETQYF
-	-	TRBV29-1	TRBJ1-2	TGCAGCGTTGAAGAGGGGCGGGACGCGGGCTATGGCTACACCTTC	CSVEEGRDAGYGYTF
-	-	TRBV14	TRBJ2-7	TGTGCCAGCAGCCAAGATGACAGAAACGAGCAGTACTTC	CASSQDDRNEQYF
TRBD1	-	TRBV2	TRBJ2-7	TGTGCCAGCCTGGACAGGGGGTTGCGGGAGCAGTACTTC	CASLDRGLREQYF
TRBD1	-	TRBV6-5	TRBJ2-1	TGTGCCAGCAGTAGCCTACAGGGGTATCAGTTCTTC	CASSSLQGYQFF
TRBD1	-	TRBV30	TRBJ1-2	TGTGCCTGGAGTGGACAGGGGGGGGAGTATGGCTACACCTTC	CAWSGQGGEYGYTF
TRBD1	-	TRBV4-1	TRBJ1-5	TGCGCCAGCAGCCCCGGAACCGGACAGGGGATTCAGCCCCAGCATTTT	CASSPGTGQGIQPQHF
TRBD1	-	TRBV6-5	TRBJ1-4	TGTGCCAGCAGTTACAGATTCGACAGGGCTAATGAAAAACTGTTTTTT	CASSYRFDRANEKLFF
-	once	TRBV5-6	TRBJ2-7	TGTGCCAGCAGCTGGGGGGGCACCTACGAGCAGTACTTC	CASSWGGTYEQYF
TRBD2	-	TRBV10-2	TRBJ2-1	TGCGCCAGCTGTGGGGCGGGGGGGCAGCGGGGTGAGCAGTTCTTC	CASCGAGGQRGEQFF
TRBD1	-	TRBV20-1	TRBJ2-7	TGCAGTGCTCGGACAGGAAGCGAGCAGTACTTC	CSARTGSEQYF
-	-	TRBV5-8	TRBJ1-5	TGTGCCAGCAGTCTGACGGGGTATAGCAATCAGCCCCAGCATTTT	CASSLTGYSNQPQHF
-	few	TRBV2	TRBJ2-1	TGTGCCGGAGATGGGGACTCCCGGTTCTTC	CAGDGDSRFF
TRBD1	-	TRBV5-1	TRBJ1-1	TGCGCCAGCAGCCTGTTACAGGGGGGCACTGAAGCTTTCTTT	CASSLLQGGTEAFF
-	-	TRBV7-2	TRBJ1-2	TGTGCCAGCAGCTTATTCGCGAATTCTAACTATGGCTACACCTTC	CASSLFANSNYGYTF
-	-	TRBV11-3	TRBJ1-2	TGTGCCAGCAGCCACGACAGTAAGATTCACTATGGCTACACCTTC	CASSHDSKIHYGYTF
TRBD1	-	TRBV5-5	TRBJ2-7	TGTGCCAGCAGCCCCTACAGGGGCTACGAGCAGTACTTC	CASSPYRGYEQYF
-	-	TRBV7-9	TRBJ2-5	TGTGCCAGCAGCCGACCGATCGGGGAGACCCAGTACTTC	CASSRPIGETQYF
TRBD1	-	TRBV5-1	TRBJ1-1	TGCGCCAGCAGCACATCAACAGGGGGCACTGAAGCTTTCTTT	CASSTSTGGTEAFF
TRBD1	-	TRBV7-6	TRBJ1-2	TGTGCCAGCAGCTTAGCGGGTGACGGACAGGACTATGGCTACACCTTC	CASSLAGDGQDYGYTF
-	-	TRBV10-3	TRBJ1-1	TGTGCCATCAGTGGGCCCGGGGGCACTGAAGCTTTCTTT	CAISGPGGTEAFF
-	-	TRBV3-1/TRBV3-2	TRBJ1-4	TGTGCCAGCAGCCAAGGGGAGGGGGGTGATGAAAAACTGTTTTTT	CASSQGEGGDEKLFF
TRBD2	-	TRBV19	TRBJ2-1	TGTGCCAGTAGTATCGGCGCAGGCGGGAGGGGGGAGCAGTTCTTC	CASSIGAGGRGEQFF
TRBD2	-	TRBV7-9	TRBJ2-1	TGTGCCAGCAGCTCCCGGACGGCGGGGGGTGGTAGGCAGTTCTTC	CASSSRTAGGGRQFF
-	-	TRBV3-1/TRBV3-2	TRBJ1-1	TGTGCCAGCAGCCAACCTACTGCGAACAGGGCTTATGAAGCTTTCTTT	CASSQPTANRAYEAFF
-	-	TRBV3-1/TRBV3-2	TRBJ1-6	TGTGCCAGCAGCCAAGATGCGGAGTATAATTCACCCCTCCACTTT	CASSQDAEYNSPLHF